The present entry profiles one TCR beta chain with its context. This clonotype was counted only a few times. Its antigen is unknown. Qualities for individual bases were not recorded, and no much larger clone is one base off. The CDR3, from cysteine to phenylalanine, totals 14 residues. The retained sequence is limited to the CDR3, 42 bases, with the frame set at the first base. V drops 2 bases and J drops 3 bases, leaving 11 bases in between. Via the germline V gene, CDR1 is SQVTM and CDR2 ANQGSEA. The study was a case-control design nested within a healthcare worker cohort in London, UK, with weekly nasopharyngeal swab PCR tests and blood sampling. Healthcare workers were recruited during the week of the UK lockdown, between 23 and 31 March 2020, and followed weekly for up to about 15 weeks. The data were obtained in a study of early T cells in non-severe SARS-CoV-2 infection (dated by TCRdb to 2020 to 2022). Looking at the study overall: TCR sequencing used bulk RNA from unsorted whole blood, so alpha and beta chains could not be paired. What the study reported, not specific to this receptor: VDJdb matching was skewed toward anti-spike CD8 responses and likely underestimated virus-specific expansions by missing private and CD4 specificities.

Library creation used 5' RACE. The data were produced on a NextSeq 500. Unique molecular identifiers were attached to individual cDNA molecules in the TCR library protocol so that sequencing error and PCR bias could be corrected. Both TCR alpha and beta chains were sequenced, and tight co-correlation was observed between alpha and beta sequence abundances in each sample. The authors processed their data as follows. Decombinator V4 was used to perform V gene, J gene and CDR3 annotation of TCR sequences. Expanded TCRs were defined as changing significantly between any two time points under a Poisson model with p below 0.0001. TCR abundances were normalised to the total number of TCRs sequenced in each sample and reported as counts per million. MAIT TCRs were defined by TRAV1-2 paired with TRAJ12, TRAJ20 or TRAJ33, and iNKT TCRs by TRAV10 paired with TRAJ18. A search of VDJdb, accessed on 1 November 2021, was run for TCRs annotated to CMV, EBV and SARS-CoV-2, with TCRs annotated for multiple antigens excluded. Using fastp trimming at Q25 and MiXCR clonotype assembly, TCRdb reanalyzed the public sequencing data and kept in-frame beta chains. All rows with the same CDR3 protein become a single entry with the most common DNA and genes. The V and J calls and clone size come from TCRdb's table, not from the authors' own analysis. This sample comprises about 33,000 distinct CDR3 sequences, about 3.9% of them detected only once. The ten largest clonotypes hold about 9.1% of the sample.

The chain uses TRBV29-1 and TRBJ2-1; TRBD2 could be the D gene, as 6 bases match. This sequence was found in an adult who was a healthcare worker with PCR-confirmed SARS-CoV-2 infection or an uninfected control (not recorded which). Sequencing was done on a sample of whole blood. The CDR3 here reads CSVERRGDYNEQFF. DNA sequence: TGCAGCGTTGAACGGCGGGGAGACTACAATGAGCAGTTCTTC.